A single sample gave rise to the 16 T cell receptor beta chains below, sequenced in a study of glioma-infiltrating T cells. Amplification of TCR alpha and beta CDR3 regions from RNA used iRepertoire nested multiplex PCR. TCRdb re-analysed the multiplex PCR reads in MiXCR, keeping a single row per CDR3 protein. Of about 200,000 distinct CDR3 sequences in the sample, more than 25% were seen once. Sequencing input: glioma tissue, nonneoplastic brain tissue, or PBMCs (not recorded which). These receptors were collected from a human donor with low-grade glioma or glioblastoma, undergoing nonglioma brain surgery, or in good health (not recorded which).

The chain carries TRBV4-1 and TRBJ2-7; weak D call: TRBD2 (6 bases). The V end was cut by 7 bases, the J end by 7 bases, with 23 bases between. Germline CDR1 and CDR2: MGHRA and YSYEKL. The CDR3 totals 15 residues. The CDR3 bases are TGCGCCAGCACCCCTCAACGGGTACATCGGGGGGAGCAGTACTTC. This encodes CASTPQRVHRGEQYF.

V and J are TRBV4-1 and TRBJ2-1; TRBD1 matches 7 bases. Losses at the gene ends were 0 bases for V and 5 bases for J; bases not matched to a gene: 4. Germline V gene data show CDR1 as MGHRA and CDR2 as YSYEKL. The CDR3 spans 15 residues. The chain's CDR3 is CASSQEGTENNEQFF. CDR3 sequence (DNA): TGCGCCAGCAGCCAAGAAGGGACAGAAAACAATGAGCAGTTCTTC.

This clonotype appeared many times. V is TRBV20-1 and J is TRBJ1-5, with D maybe TRBD1 (6 bases). Germline V gives CDR1 DFQATT, CDR2 SNEGSKA (reference sequence). The CDR3 has 14 amino acids. Trimming took 3 bases from V and 5 from J, leaving 14 bases between them. CDR3 loop: CSARGGPGDQPQHF. The CDR3 DNA follows: TGCAGTGCTAGGGGGGGGCCAGGGGATCAGCCCCAGCATTTT.

The table lists this clonotype with many counts. This sequence joins TRBV4-2 and TRBJ2-7; D unresolved. This CDR3 is built from 12 residues. V shed 4 bases and J shed 0 bases, with 4 bases lying between them. Germline lookup yields CDR1 LGHNA and CDR2 YNFKEQ. CDR3 protein: CASSRPSYEQYF. The CDR3 nucleotides read TGTGCCAGCAGCCGCCCCTCCTACGAGCAGTACTTC.

This clonotype was found a few times. The V and J genes are TRBV7-9 and TRBJ2-1, with TRBD2 matching over 14 bases. The CDR3 totals 13 residues. Germline-derived CDR1 and CDR2 are SEHNR and FQNEAQ (reference sequence). J was trimmed by 16 bases and V by 5 bases; bases with no gene match: 7. This CDR3 reads CASSQGLAGAEFF. The CDR3 coding sequence is TGTGCCAGCAGCCAGGGACTAGCGGGGGCGGAATTCTTC. Filled out from reference TRBV7-9 and TRBJ2-1, the complete variable domain reads DTGVSQNPRHKITKRGQNVTFRCDPISEHNRLYWYRQTLGQGPEFLTYFQNEAQLEKSRLLSDRFSAERPKGSFSTLEIQRTEQGDSAMYLCASSQGLAGAEFFGPGTRLTVL.

V is TRBV7-8 and J is TRBJ2-7; D might be TRBD1 (5 bases). V was pared by 6 bases and J by 5 bases, with 14 bases between. Looked up from germline, CDR1 is SGHVS and CDR2 is FQNEAQ. The CDR3 has 13 amino acids. The CDR3 sequence: CASSLTPGNEQYF. DNA of the CDR3: TGTGCCAGCAGTTTAACTCCAGGGAACGAGCAGTACTTC.

This clonotype showed up just once. This rearrangement joins TRBV6-5 to TRBJ2-1; the match to TRBD2 covers 12 bases. Germline V gives CDR1 MNHEY, CDR2 SVGAGI. Unmatched junction bases numbered 11, after V lost 7 bases and J lost 7 bases. The CDR3 covers 16 residues. The CDR3 nucleotides read TGTGCCAGCATTTCTGGGACTAGCGGGCGGGGAAATGAGCAGTTCTTC. Translated, it gives CASISGTSGRGNEQFF.

This clonotype was counted between two and nine times. CDR3 nucleotides: TGCGCCAGCAGCCAAGATGGGCCTTCGGCGTATGATAGCAATCAGCCCCAGCATTTT. This gives the protein CASSQDGPSAYDSNQPQHF. The V call is TRBV4-3, the J call TRBJ1-5; D ambiguous. The V and J ends lost 0 bases and 0 bases respectively, with 18 bases between them. The germline V gene has CDR1 LGHNA and CDR2 YSLEER. The CDR3 has 19 amino acids.

As for this clonotype: An end of the junction does not agree with germline; a read error may underlie this. This chain links TRBV6-6 with TRBJ2-1, with D possibly matching TRBD1 (6 bases). CDR3 length: 15 residues. CDR1 MNHNY and CDR2 SVGAGI come from the germline V gene (reference sequence). The CDR3 sequence is CASSSDRGSYNEQLF. DNA for the CDR3: TGTGCCAGCAGTTCGGACAGAGGCTCCTACAATGAGCAGCTCTTC.

This clonotype was detected many times. V is TRBV20-1 and J is TRBJ2-7; 9 bases are shared with TRBD2. The V and J ends lost 5 bases and 2 bases, in that order; junction bases with no gene match: 28. CDR3 size: 21 residues. Per the germline V gene, CDR1 is DFQATT and CDR2 is SNEGSKA (reference sequence). The CDR3 protein is CSAEARTSADRGQTRAYEQYF. The CDR3, as DNA: TGCAGTGCTGAAGCAAGGACTAGCGCCGATAGGGGTCAAACACGCGCCTACGAGCAGTACTTC.

Note on this clonotype: A much bigger clone sits one base away, suggesting this may be a read error. The chain combines TRBV20-1 with TRBJ2-7; 12 positions match TRBD2. From germline, CDR1 is DFQATT and CDR2 SNEGSKA (reference sequence). CDR3 length: 16 residues. V was clipped by 1 base and J by 6 bases; unmatched bases: 10. The CDR3 here is CSARGVSSGRACEQYF. CDR3 coding DNA: TGCAGTGCTAGAGGGGTCTCTAGCGGGAGGGCCTGCGAGCAGTACTTC.

This clonotype was found many times. This rearrangement joins TRBV4-2 to TRBJ2-3; TRBD2 aligns across 9 bases. The CDR3 is made up of 16 amino acids. Germline V gene sequence: CDR1 LGHNA, CDR2 YNFKEQ. The junction had 7 bases not matched to a gene; V was cut back by 4 bases and J by 2 bases. CDR3 in DNA: TGTGCCAGCAGCCGGAGGACTAGCGATCCCACAGATACGCAGTATTTT. Amino acids: CASSRRTSDPTDTQYF.

This clonotype was detected many times. The chain combines TRBV20-1 with TRBJ2-7, with no clear D. Germline V CDR1 and CDR2: DFQATT, SNEGSKA (reference sequence). This CDR3 comprises 11 residues. V lost 2 bases and J 1 base, leaving 3 bases between the germline ends. For the CDR3, the DNA is TGCAGTGCTAGACGGTCCTACGAGCAGTACTTC. Protein sequence: CSARRSYEQYF.

This CDR3 reads CASTGQGNTEAFF. CDR3 DNA: TGTGCCAGCACGGGACAGGGGAACACTGAAGCTTTCTTT. The V and J genes are TRBV2 and TRBJ1-1, with TRBD1 matching over 9 bases. The CDR3 runs to 13 residues. The V and J ends lost 7 bases and 1 base, in that order; junction bases with no gene match: 1. Germline CDR1 SNHLY, CDR2 FYNNEI.

This clonotype was detected only once. The chain uses TRBV6-2 or TRBV6-3 and TRBJ2-1; D not certain. CDR1 is MNHEY, CDR2 SVGEGT, per germline. V was pared by 6 bases and J by 8 bases, with 8 bases between. The CDR3 is made up of 11 amino acids. The CDR3 region is CASSPAYEQFF. As DNA, the CDR3 is TGTGCCAGCAGCCCCGCCTATGAGCAGTTCTTC.

The rearrangement uses TRBV5-1 and TRBJ2-3; D is unresolved. The CDR3 is 15 residues long. CDR1 is SGHRS and CDR2 is YFSETQ in the germline V gene. V gave up 1 base and J gave up 0 bases, with 9 bases separating them. The CDR3 sequence: CASSLLPTSTDTQYF. DNA for the CDR3: TGCGCCAGCAGCTTGTTGCCTACTAGCACAGATACGCAGTATTTT.